The 19 T cell receptor beta chains presented below share a single source sample, sequenced in a study of blood T cell repertoires in COVID-19. TCRdb's copy holds only in-frame clones and misses some; the assay was immunoSEQ multiplex PCR. The repertoire holds over 150,000 clones, with 85% as singletons. Specimen: peripheral blood. The receptors were sampled from a woman in her sixties with COVID-19, enrolled during active disease.

The chain couples TRBV5-8 to TRBJ1-2; D gene unclear. Germline V gene sequence: CDR1 SGHTS, CDR2 YDEGEE. This CDR3 spans 14 amino acids. The V gene lost 0 bases and the J gene lost 4 bases, with 10 bases spanning the gap. CDR3 in DNA: TGTGCCAGCAGCTTGGAATATGGGAGCTATGGCTACACCTTC. The encoded protein is CASSLEYGSYGYTF.

The chain links TRBV18 to TRBJ1-4; D possibly corresponds to TRBD1 (5 bases). Trimming removed 1 base at V and 8 bases at J, with 14 bases between. CDR1 KGHSH and CDR2 LQKENI come from the germline V gene. The CDR3 has 15 residues. Here the CDR3 reads CASSPLAAGQEKLFF. The CDR3 nucleotides are TGTGCCAGCTCACCACTTGCGGCAGGGCAAGAAAAACTGTTTTTT.

The gene calls are TRBV25-1 and TRBJ1-2; 8 bases map to TRBD1. The junction had 1 base not matched to a gene; V was cut back by 6 bases and J by 4 bases. The CDR3 runs 12 residues. The germline gives CDR1 MGHDK, CDR2 SYGVNS. The CDR3 nucleotides read TGTGCCAGCAGCAGGGGGCTCTATGGCTACACCTTC. As protein: CASSRGLYGYTF.

In the case of this clone: This may be a read error: a much more frequent sequence differs by one nucleotide. V gene TRBV6-4 combines with J gene TRBJ1-1; D gene unclear. Between the trimmed V and J ends, which lost 8 bases and 1 base, there was a span of 8 bases. Germline assignment: CDR1 MRHNA and CDR2 SNTAGT. The CDR3 has 12 residues. CDR3 protein: CASRSGNTEAFF. As DNA, the CDR3 is TGTGCCAGCCGTTCAGGGAACACTGAAGCTTTCTTT.

The rearrangement joins TRBV27 to TRBJ1-4; 10 positions match TRBD1. V gave up 9 bases and J gave up 6 bases; unmatched junction bases: 10. Looked up from germline, CDR1 is MNHEY and CDR2 is SMNVEV (reference sequence). The CDR3 is made up of 15 amino acids. The CDR3 DNA reads TGTGCCAGTACAGACAGGGGGCGCGGGTATGAAAAACTGTTTTTT. It codes for CASTDRGRGYEKLFF.

This clone occurred a few times. The rearrangement links TRBV5-1 to TRBJ1-2; the D gene is possibly TRBD1 (5 bases). CDR3 length equals 13 residues. V was clipped by 7 bases and J by 6 bases, with 16 bases between them. Germline values: CDR1 SGHRS, CDR2 YFSETQ. The CDR3 nucleotides are TGCGCCAGCCGTCAGGGCGGCGCGAATGGCTACACCTTC. Translating it yields CASRQGGANGYTF.

The V and J genes are TRBV20-1 and TRBJ1-1; TRBD1 matches 9 bases. From germline, CDR1 is DFQATT and CDR2 SNEGSKA (reference sequence). This CDR3 comprises 16 residues. V was pared by 3 bases and J by 2 bases, with 10 bases of the junction left unmatched. The CDR3, as DNA: TGCAGTGCTAGTTCCGGGACAGGGAGGGATAACACTGAAGCTTTCTTT. It codes for CSASSGTGRDNTEAFF.

This chain uses TRBV5-6 with TRBJ1-3; 9 bases are a match to TRBD1. CDR1 is SGHDT, CDR2 YYEEEE, per germline. The length of the CDR3 is 16 residues. J lost 4 bases, V lost 1 base, and 6 bases had no gene match. CDR3 sequence (DNA): TGTGCCAGCAGCTTGTTAGGGGACAGGGTGGGAAACACCATATATTTT. This translates into CASSLLGDRVGNTIYF.

The CDR3 DNA sequence: TGTGCCAGTAGTAATCGAAGGGGTACAACAGATACGCAGTATTTT. Its protein is CASSNRRGTTDTQYF. The chain links TRBV19 to TRBJ2-3; D might be TRBD1 (5 bases). This CDR3 contains 15 residues. Germline loops: CDR1 LNHDA, CDR2 SQIVND (reference sequence). With 4 bases removed from V and 3 bases from J, the gap between germline ends came to 14 bases.

As DNA, the CDR3 is TGTGCCAGCAGGCGACTCAGGGGGCCAAATTCACCCCTCCACTTT. Protein: CASRRLRGPNSPLHF. V is TRBV11-2 and J is TRBJ1-6, with 8 bases fitting TRBD1. The junction had 8 bases not matched to a gene; V was cut back by 6 bases and J by 7 bases. Germline V lookup: CDR1 SGHAT, CDR2 FQNNGV. This CDR3 comprises 15 residues.

In its sample, this clone was seen once. The genes are TRBV18 and TRBJ1-5, with 7 bases lining up with TRBD1. Germline V gene lookup returns CDR1 KGHSH and CDR2 LQKENI. With 0 bases clipped from V and 4 bases from J, the junction kept 3 bases outside the gene matches. CDR3 length: 15 amino acids. As DNA, the CDR3 is TGTGCCAGCTCACCACCGGGACAGAGAAATCAGCCCCAGCATTTT. Translating gives CASSPPGQRNQPQHF.

The chain uses TRBV6-1 and TRBJ2-3; 8 nucleotides agree with TRBD1. Per germline, CDR1 MNHNS and CDR2 SASEGT. The CDR3 has 15 residues. V was clipped by 2 bases and J by 10 bases; unmatched bases: 11. CDR3 in DNA: TGTGCCAGCAGTGAACAGGGACAGGCACATTCAGCGCAGTATTTT. Translated, it gives CASSEQGQAHSAQYF.

This clone showed up just a few times. The chain links TRBV10-1 to TRBJ2-1; 9 positions match TRBD2. J lost 7 bases, V lost 2 bases, and 24 bases had no gene match. CDR1 is WNHNN and CDR2 is SYGVQD in the germline V gene (reference sequence). The CDR3 extends over 21 amino acids. The CDR3 loop is CASSEEIGVSGSARGWNEQFF. The CDR3 DNA reads as TGCGCCAGCAGTGAGGAAATCGGGGTTAGCGGGAGCGCCCGGGGGTGGAATGAGCAGTTCTTC.

The chain has TRBV2 and TRBJ1-5, with D maybe TRBD1 (6 bases). The CDR3 spans 15 residues. Germline V CDR1 and CDR2: SNHLY, FYNNEI. V gave up 4 bases and J gave up 3 bases, with 13 bases separating them. CDR3 DNA: TGTGCCAGCAGTGTTCCTGGGACACCCAATCAGCCCCAGCATTTT. The encoded protein is CASSVPGTPNQPQHF.

V is TRBV18 and J is TRBJ2-1; TRBD1 matches at 7 bases. J lost 6 bases, V lost 4 bases, and 3 bases had no gene match. This CDR3 is built from 13 residues. The germline V gene has CDR1 KGHSH and CDR2 LQKENI. This CDR3 is CASSLRQGNEQFF. CDR3 nucleotides: TGTGCCAGCTCACTAAGACAGGGCAATGAGCAGTTCTTC.

This clone has a single count. The rearrangement links TRBV7-3 to TRBJ1-1; the D is unclear. The CDR3 consists of 15 residues. From germline, CDR1 is SGHTA and CDR2 FQGTGA. Trimming took 5 bases from V and 1 from J, leaving 14 bases between them. The CDR3 is CASSRFTTENTEAFF. In DNA form, the CDR3 reads TGTGCCAGCAGCCGATTCACCACAGAGAACACTGAAGCTTTCTTT.

V gene TRBV11-2 combines with J gene TRBJ2-3, with 10 bases that match TRBD1. CDR1 is SGHAT, CDR2 FQNNGV, per germline. CDR3 length: 16 amino acids. The trim removed 5 bases at V and 2 bases at J, leaving 7 bases unmatched. CDR3 in amino acids: CASSARDRGFTDTQYF. CDR3 sequence (DNA): TGTGCCAGCAGCGCCCGGGACAGGGGCTTCACAGATACGCAGTATTTT.

This chain joins TRBV7-9 and TRBJ1-4; D unresolved. Trimming stripped 5 bases from V and 4 bases from J, with 14 bases between. Germline V gene data show CDR1 as SEHNR and CDR2 as FQNEAQ (reference sequence). The CDR3 contains 15 residues. The CDR3 loop is CASSPGGQFNEKLFF. The CDR3 nucleotides are TGTGCCAGCAGCCCGGGAGGGCAATTTAATGAAAAACTGTTTTTT.

This clone was counted a few times. This chain joins TRBV11-3 and TRBJ2-1; D may be TRBD2 (5 bases). The CDR3 spans 15 residues. With 2 bases removed from V and 0 bases from J, the gap between germline ends came to 8 bases. Per germline, CDR1 SGHNT and CDR2 YENEEA. CDR3 sequence reads: CASSLRLASYNEQFF. CDR3 bases: TGTGCCAGCAGCTTACGTCTAGCCTCCTACAATGAGCAGTTCTTC.